This T cell receptor (beta chain) was recorded in a study of shared clonotypes between healthy human individuals (TCRdb year 2020). For the wider study: A couple of women and a few men aged 18 to 49 years were included in the cohort. For each donor, CD4 naive and CD4 memory were each run on three plates, CD8 naive on two plates, and CD8 memory on one plate. Blood TCR repertoires of five healthy adults were deeply sequenced to estimate repertoire size and the extent of clonotype sharing between individuals. To increase sequencing depth and limit assay-specific biases, different laboratories used diverse techniques to prepare libraries and sequence TCR repertoires. Each donor's leukapheresis produced roughly between roughly 0.85 and 9.5 billion PBMCs. The paper as a whole reports these results and caveats: Based on pairwise subsampling, the degree of clonotype sharing among donors was expected to be affected by sequencing depth. Across several donors, roughly 5% of naive CD4, over 3% of naive CD8, roughly 2.3% of memory CD4, and 0.4% of memory CD8 clonotypes were shared. The genetic and exposure-history diversity represented was limited by the small number of donors. Incomplete sequencing was indicated by rarefaction of sorted-subset datasets, despite the large sequencing depth. Clonotypes shared by all four sorted-subset donors showed higher generation probabilities than non-shared clonotypes. Estimated clonotype richness was generally larger for naive than for memory subsets. Sampling was limited to blood, and TCR repertoires in tissue likely differ from TCR repertoires in blood.

Clipping removes 4 bases from V and 2 bases from J, with 13 as the unmatched junction base count. As encoded in the germline V gene (reference sequence), CDR1 is SGHKS while CDR2 is YYEKEE. From the cysteine up to the phenylalanine, the CDR3 has a length of 17 residues. The kept DNA is CDR3 alone, 51 bases in frame from the first base. The donors were healthy, HIV-negative adults with no recently reported acute infections or vaccinations. All donors were Caucasian adults living in Nashville, Tennessee, USA. CD4+ T cells were enriched by magnetic negative selection; naive cells were then positively selected on CD45RA, and the negative fraction formed the memory subset. Blood was collected by leukapheresis, and PBMCs were isolated by Ficoll-Histopaque density gradient centrifugation and then cryopreserved in liquid nitrogen vapor phase. Analytical flow cytometry was used to check the purity and quantity of every magnetically sorted T cell population. Genomic DNA was isolated from each sorted fraction and quantified by UV absorbance on a Nanodrop 2000c.

TCR CDR3 regions were amplified from genomic DNA by multiplex PCR using the deep immunoSEQ assay. Extracted genomic DNA from each cell subset was distributed evenly across all wells of several immunoSEQ 96-well plates, and each plate was treated as a replicate. For sorted subsets, each replicate PCR was loaded with about 200 ng genomic DNA, equivalent to approximately 27,000 T cell genomes. Purified libraries were quantified with a Qubit 3.0 fluorometer, sized on a Bioanalyzer 2100, and re-quantified with the KAPA Library Quantification kit. Every immunoSEQ 96-well plate was sequenced on a dedicated single-read 150-cycle Illumina NextSeq 550 flow cell. The original pipeline was this. Because the immunoSEQ output included only junctional sequences and no quality scores, the filtering could not be the same as the filtering used for full-length reads. Sequences were annotated with PyIR, a Python wrapper for IgBLAST v1.9, and V/J genes and CDR3 were assigned using IMGT germline references. Any read was removed if the V/J assignment was weak (E-value above 1e-6), the CDR3 was missing, or the read contained stop codons, out-of-frame junctions, or ambiguous translated residues. A V3J clonotype was defined by an identical inferred V gene, J gene, and CDR3 amino acid sequence. Percentage overlap between repertoires was calculated by dividing the number of shared unique clonotypes by the size of the smaller repertoire. Three approaches were used to assess repertoire richness: RTK rarefaction, the Chao1 estimator, and Recon v2.1 estimates of unobserved clonotypes. Generation probabilities were computed with OLGA for all TCRbeta clonotypes obtained by the gDNA method from a handful of donors. In TCRdb, the immuneACCESS table is reduced to in-frame sequences with V and J assigned. These tables do not hold every clone; where another copy was compared, an unresolved V gene accounts for under half, and the others remain unexplained. V and J calls and clone size are given by that table; D and trimming were obtained from the DNA. For this sample the table gives about 1 million clones, of which 65% to 75% were detected only once. The biggest ten clones account for 1.5% of the sample.

This clone is a singleton in its sample. This receptor's antigen is unknown. One base away there is no much larger clone; base qualities are not given. The chain is assembled from TRBV5-5 and TRBJ2-7; 9 bases in the junction line up with TRBD1. Material for sequencing was memory CD4+ T cells sorted from blood. According to the study, the label for this sample's cell subset or site signals: CD45RA-negative fraction. The receptor was isolated from a man younger than 35 in good health. The CDR3 has the sequence CASSSLGWGTGPYEQYF. The DNA sequence reads TGTGCCAGCAGCAGCTTGGGGTGGGGGACAGGGCCCTACGAGCAGTACTTC.